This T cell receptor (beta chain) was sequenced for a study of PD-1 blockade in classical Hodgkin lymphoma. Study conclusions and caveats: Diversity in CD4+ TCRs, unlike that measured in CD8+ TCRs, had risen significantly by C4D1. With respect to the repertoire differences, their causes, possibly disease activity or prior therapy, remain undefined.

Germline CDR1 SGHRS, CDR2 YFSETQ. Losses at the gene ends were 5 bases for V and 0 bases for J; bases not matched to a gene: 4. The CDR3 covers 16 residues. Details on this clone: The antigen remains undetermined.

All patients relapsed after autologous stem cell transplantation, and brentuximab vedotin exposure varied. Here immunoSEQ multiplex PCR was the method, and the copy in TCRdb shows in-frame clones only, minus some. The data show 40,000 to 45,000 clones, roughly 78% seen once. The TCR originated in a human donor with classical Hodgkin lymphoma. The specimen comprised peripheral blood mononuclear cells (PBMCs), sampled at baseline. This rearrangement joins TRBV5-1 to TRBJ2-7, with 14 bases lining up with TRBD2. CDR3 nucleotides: TGCGCCAGCAGGGACGGACTAGCGGGGGGCTCCTACGAGCAGTACTTC. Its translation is CASRDGLAGGSYEQYF. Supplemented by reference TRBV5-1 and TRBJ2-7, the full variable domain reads KAGVTQTPRYLIKTRGQQVTLSCSPISGHRSVSWYQQTPGQGLQFLFEYFSETQRNKGNFPGRFSGRQFSNSRSEMNVSTLELGDSALYLCASRDGLAGGSYEQYFGPGTRLTVT.